This TCR beta chain stems from a study of human T cells and chemical hapten exposure. TCRdb analysed the RACE reads with MiXCR anew, one entry per CDR3 protein. Of over 75,000 distinct CDR3 sequences listed, roughly 10% are singletons. This CDR3 has 13 residues. Germline V gives CDR1 SGHTA, CDR2 FQGNSA. The V end was cut by 6 bases, the J end by 1 base, with 9 bases between. In this sample, this clonotype turned up many times. Time point of the sample: patch test 3, about 24 weeks after DPC sensitization. Indicated treatment: therapeutic diphenylcyclopropenone sensitization with weekly scalp DPC. The receptor comes from a woman aged 25 to 39 with alopecia areata. Some clones in this sample may be carry-over from other donors' samples. J is TRBJ1-1 and V is TRBV7-2, with no clear D. The specimen was whole blood, collected in connection with sensitization to the hapten diphenylcyclopropenone (DPC). The CDR3 reads CASSYTENTEAFF. The CDR3 region has the DNA TGTGCCAGCAGTTATACGGAGAACACTGAAGCTTTCTTT.